The clone carrying this TCR beta chain occurred many times. These data originate in a study of identical twins. Each CDR3 protein is one row after TCRdb ran MiXCR on the 5' RACE reads. Here the sample spans around 280,000 distinct CDR3 sequences, about 8.1% being singletons. The same sample was also used in a study of yellow fever vaccine responses in identical twins.

The receptor's source is a woman aged 18-30 years in good health. The sequencing sample was made of memory (CD45RO+) T cells sorted from blood.

CDR3 nucleotide sequence: TGCAGCGTGGGGGATCACCGGCGGGAGGGCCTGAACGAGCAGTACTTC. Amino acid sequence: CSVGDHRREGLNEQYF. The chain employs TRBV29-1 and TRBJ2-7, with 9 bases identical to TRBD2. The CDR3 runs 16 residues. V lost 6 bases to trimming and J lost 5 bases; unmatched junction nucleotides: 17. Germline CDR1 and CDR2: SQVTM and ANQGSEA.